The clone carrying this T cell receptor beta chain was found many times. The data were taken from a study of T cells in Graves' hyperthyroidism and ophthalmopathy. About the study: Any treatment followed the collection of peripheral blood at initial diagnosis.

RNA transcripts were the template for amplifying TCR beta CDR3 regions. Primed by the HTBI set, a first-round RT-PCR was run on the TCR CDR3. TCRdb reprocessed the multiplex PCR reads with MiXCR, giving one entry per CDR3 protein. The sample includes about 420,000 distinct CDR3 sequences, around 15% seen only once; the top ten take more than 4.5%. CDR3 length equals 12 residues. V was cut by 6 bases and J by 11 bases, with 11 bases left in between. The source material was blood. The V and J genes are TRBV12-3 or TRBV12-4 and TRBJ1-6; tentatively, D is TRBD1 (5 bases). This TCR was sampled from a woman aged 18-29 years with Graves' hyperthyroidism. In nucleotides, the CDR3 is TGTGCCAGCAGAATTTTGGGGGCACCCCTCCACTTT. Amino acid sequence: CASRILGAPLHF.